The present entry profiles one T cell receptor (beta chain) with its context. These data belong to a study of CD8 T cells in Susac syndrome. With random hexamers, reverse transcription was performed on about 0.5 to 1 ug of RNA. Multiplex PCR with immunoSEQ amplified the TCR beta CDR3 across 54 Vbeta and 13 Jbeta. TCRdb re-derived calls from the immunoSEQ multiplex PCR reads in MiXCR, one entry per CDR3 protein. Of 150,000 to 200,000 distinct CDR3 sequences in the sample, around 94% are singletons; the top ten hold over 0.12%. V lost 2 bases to trimming and J lost 5 bases, with 8 bases between them. This CDR3 spans 13 amino acids. CDR1 and CDR2 (germline): SGHTA, FQGTGA. Sequencing of TCR beta was carried out in blood CD8+ and CD4+ T cells. The controls, all healthy donors, were matched for age and sex. Negative isolation was used for CD8+ and CD4+ T cells, and FACS enrichment was applied to TEMRA cells.

The sequence derives from a human donor in good health. The rearrangement links TRBV7-3 to TRBJ2-3; D unclear. The sample taken for sequencing was CD4+ T cells from PBMCs. The CDR3 sequence: CASSLAVGDTQYF. CDR3 DNA sequence: TGTGCCAGCAGCTTAGCGGTTGGAGATACGCAGTATTTT.